This T cell receptor (beta chain) was captured in a study of T cells in localized non-small cell lung cancer (dated by TCRdb to 2018 to 2021). General notes on the study: T cell repertoires of 236 early-stage NSCLC patients were analyzed, with tumors being compared against uninvolved tumor-adjacent lungs. The cohort consisted of a few hundred treatment-naive NSCLC patients whose localized lung tumors had been resected. A mean age of around 69 years was recorded for the NSCLC patients, of whom some 130 were male and some 100 were female.

Overall study outcomes, separate from this receptor: Because the study design was exploratory, TCR variables were selected using unadjusted p-values without false-discovery rate correction. Uninvolved tumor-adjacent lung showed the highest T cell clonality, higher than tumor, which suggests more focused antigenic responses in the adjacent lung. A median of around 57 of the top 100 tumor clones turned up in the paired uninvolved adjacent lung, and 28 of those clones also ranked among the top 100 of that same adjacent lung. Multi-region tumor sequencing was not performed, so intratumor heterogeneity could not be excluded. Higher T cell density in blood was associated with longer overall survival, whereas higher clonality in adjacent lung was associated with shorter survival.

The germline V gene encodes CDR1 SGHRS and CDR2 YFSETQ. Inclusive of the bounding cysteine and phenylalanine, the CDR3 is 14 residues long. This entry keeps only the CDR3 DNA: 42 bases, framed from base 1. The V end loses 4 bases and the J end loses 2 bases, and a stretch of 12 bases separates them. In the case of this clone: What antigen it recognizes has not been identified. Nothing much larger sits one base from this clone, and base qualities are not available.

At diagnosis, tumor, uninvolved tumor-adjacent lung and peripheral blood were collected and then preserved as a mix of FFPE and fresh-frozen material. For TCR repertoire profiling, blood samples were analyzed in the form of peripheral blood mononuclear cells. TCR beta CDR3 regions were sequenced from DNA using the immunoSEQ Assay. As for the authors' bioinformatics: T cell density was computed as TCR beta template counts normalized to usable DNA estimated by amplifying housekeeping genes. Using the preseqR package, richness was estimated by extrapolating to 120,000 templates for tissue samples and 400,000 templates for PBMC samples. Clonality was taken to be one minus Pielou's evenness. To identify tissue-enriched TCRs, differential abundance testing was run on productive amino-acid clonotypes with a minimum total count of 5 and an alpha of 0.1. The Jaccard Index and the Morisita Overlap Index were used to quantify repertoire overlap between compartments. GLIPH grouped TCR beta CDR3s together with public tetramer-defined viral CDR3s, and a viral motif had to include at least three viral sequences and show V-gene enrichment. As stored in TCRdb, this immuneACCESS dataset retains in-frame rearrangements with V and J assigned. A fraction of the clones does not appear; measured against another copy, unresolved V genes explain less than half of the discrepancy, and the remainder lacks a known reason. The V and J calls and clone size were taken over from that table, and D and trimming were inferred from the DNA. The sample data list about 25,000 clones, and about 90% of these were observed just once. The ten most abundant clones make up around 6.1% of the sample.

The V gene is TRBV5-1 and the J gene is TRBJ1-1; the D gene is possibly TRBD1, with 6 bases matching. The sequencing here drew on peripheral blood, taken before any cancer treatment. The clonotype was recovered from a male donor at least 60 years old with stage II squamous cell lung carcinoma. The DNA is as follows: TGCGCCAGCAGCCAGGGACAACTAAACACTGAAGCTTTCTTT. It encodes CASSQGQLNTEAFF.